This entry lists 19 T cell receptor beta chains sequenced from one sample in a study of shared clonotypes between healthy human individuals. Some clones are missing from TCRdb's copy, which holds only in-frame ones; the method was immunoSEQ multiplex PCR. The profile shows about 690,000 clones, less than 95% of them singletons. Sequences were obtained from memory CD8+ T cells from PBMCs. Subset specified: CD45RO+ cells pooled with CCR7-negative TemRA cells. All receptors come from a man aged 18 to 29 in good health. Some clones in this sample may be carry-over from other donors' samples.

The genes are TRBV27 and TRBJ2-2; D not resolved. Germline V gene sequence: CDR1 MNHEY, CDR2 SMNVEV (reference sequence). The length of the CDR3 is 15 residues. Trimming stripped 7 bases from V and 4 bases from J, with 16 bases between. CDR3: CASTPNSGVTGELFF. The CDR3 DNA sequence: TGTGCCAGCACTCCTAACAGTGGGGTCACCGGGGAGCTGTTTTTT.

The chain has TRBV7-8 and TRBJ2-1; D uncertain. The CDR3 is 17 amino acids. Germline CDR1 reads SGHVS; CDR2 reads FQNEAQ. Deletions cut 1 base from V and 0 bases from J, with 13 bases between. The CDR3 here is CASSLDGRVSSYNEQFF. In DNA form, the CDR3 reads TGTGCCAGCAGCTTAGATGGTCGGGTGAGCTCCTACAATGAGCAGTTCTTC.

V usage is TRBV5-5 and J usage is TRBJ2-7; D unresolved. Trimming took off 4 bases at V and 3 bases at J, with 11 bases between the two ends. The CDR3 has 13 residues. Germline loops: CDR1 SGHKS, CDR2 YYEKEE (reference sequence). The CDR3 sequence: CASSLPPGYEQYF. The DNA of the CDR3 is TGTGCCAGCAGCCTCCCGCCGGGCTACGAGCAGTACTTC.

This clone was detected ten times or more. The chain employs TRBV4-1 and TRBJ2-7; 7 positions agree with TRBD2. V shed 4 bases and J 3 bases; nucleotides not matched to a gene: 15. CDR1 and CDR2 from the germline V gene are MGHRA and YSYEKL. The CDR3 has 17 residues. CDR3 region: CASSLQAGLAANYEQYF. The DNA for the CDR3 is TGCGCCAGCAGCCTTCAGGCGGGGCTAGCGGCCAACTACGAGCAGTACTTC.

The V and J genes are TRBV19 and TRBJ1-5; maybe TRBD1 (6 bases). Germline CDR1 LNHDA, CDR2 SQIVND (reference sequence). The CDR3 contains 13 residues. V was cut by 7 bases and J by 4 bases, with 11 bases left in between. The CDR3, as DNA: TGTGCCAGTACAGGGGATTCGAATCAGCCCCAGCATTTT. It codes for CASTGDSNQPQHF.

This clone has just one count. The chain joins TRBV7-5 to TRBJ2-1; TRBD2 reflects the table's D call only, with no check against the DNA. TRBV7-5 is recorded as a pseudogene. This CDR3 region has 15 residues. The DNA of the CDR3 is TGTGCCAGAAGCCACACTAGCGGAACCTACAATGAGCAGTTCTTC. Protein product: CARSHTSGTYNEQFF.

The rearrangement uses TRBV19 and TRBJ2-4, with D maybe TRBD2 (5 bases). Germline V gene data show CDR1 as LNHDA and CDR2 as SQIVND (reference sequence). V was clipped by 3 bases and J by 4 bases, with 10 bases between them. CDR3 length equals 14 residues. CDR3 in amino acids: CASSIGGTKNIQYF. For the CDR3, the DNA is TGTGCCAGTAGTATCGGAGGAACTAAAAACATTCAGTACTTC.

This clone was counted once. The CDR3 here is CASSLPWTSGRTYNEQFF. The CDR3 coding sequence is TGTGCCAGCAGCTTACCCTGGACTAGCGGGAGAACCTACAATGAGCAGTTCTTC. The chain links TRBV11-2 to TRBJ2-1; 13 bases line up with TRBD2. This CDR3 has 18 amino acids. V was pared by 2 bases and J by 2 bases, with 6 bases of the junction left unmatched. Germline V gene data show CDR1 as SGHAT and CDR2 as FQNNGV.

The chain links TRBV27 to TRBJ1-2; 7 nucleotides match TRBD1. Trimming cost V 2 bases and J 1 base; bases outside gene matches: 10. From germline, CDR1 is MNHEY and CDR2 SMNVEV (reference sequence). The CDR3 has 17 residues. The CDR3 nucleotides are TGTGCCAGCAGTTTAAAAAATGTGGGACAGATTAACTATGGCTACACCTTC. Translated, it gives CASSLKNVGQINYGYTF.

The rearrangement joins TRBV30 to TRBJ2-7, with TRBD1 matching 9 bases. Per the germline V gene, CDR1 is GTSNPN and CDR2 is SVGIG (reference sequence). The CDR3 runs 15 residues. V shed 5 bases and J 6 bases; nucleotides not matched to a gene: 14. The DNA for the CDR3 is TGTGCCTGGGATGTCCGGGGACAGGGAATTAGCGAGCAGTACTTC. Translated: CAWDVRGQGISEQYF.

The rearrangement joins TRBV27 to TRBJ2-3, with a tentative D call TRBD2 (6 bases). The ends were cut back, 5 bases at V and 1 base at J, with 19 bases in the middle. The CDR3 is 17 amino acids. Germline CDR1 and CDR2: MNHEY and SMNVEV (reference sequence). Written as DNA, the CDR3 is TGTGCCAGCAGTATTTTAAACCCGACTAGGGGCACAGATACGCAGTATTTT. It codes for CASSILNPTRGTDTQYF.

V is TRBV27 and J is TRBJ2-2; possible D gene TRBD1, 5 bases. The CDR3 is 15 residues long. Per germline, CDR1 MNHEY and CDR2 SMNVEV (reference sequence). The germline V and J ends were trimmed by 6 bases and 4 bases, with 15 bases remaining between them. The CDR3 DNA is TGTGCCAGCAGCCAAATCCCAGGGTCCACCGGGGAGCTGTTTTTT. Its protein product is CASSQIPGSTGELFF.

This chain joins TRBV28 and TRBJ2-1; 11 bases are a match to TRBD2. With 4 bases clipped from V and 8 bases from J, the junction kept 13 bases outside the gene matches. CDR1 is MDHEN, CDR2 SYDVKM, per germline. This CDR3 spans 17 amino acids. CDR3 sequence: CASSSSAGTSGGYEQFF. The DNA of the CDR3 is TGTGCCAGCAGTTCTAGCGCCGGGACTAGCGGTGGCTATGAGCAGTTCTTC.

The chain carries TRBV27 and TRBJ2-1; 8 nucleotides agree with TRBD1. The CDR3 spans 14 residues. Germline loops: CDR1 MNHEY, CDR2 SMNVEV (reference sequence). V trimming: 6 bases; J trimming: 8 bases; junction bases outside the gene matches: 9. CDR3 residues: CASSERQGIDEQFF. CDR3 nucleotide sequence: TGTGCCAGCAGCGAACGACAGGGGATTGATGAGCAGTTCTTC.

The V call is TRBV28, the J call TRBJ1-5; 8 nucleotides agree with TRBD1. The length of the CDR3 is 15 residues. The V gene end was trimmed by 5 bases and the J gene end by 2 bases; junction bases not matched to a gene: 5. Germline values: CDR1 MDHEN, CDR2 SYDVKM. The CDR3 is CASSPPTGGNQPQHF. CDR3 DNA sequence: TGTGCCAGCAGTCCCCCGACAGGGGGCAATCAGCCCCAGCATTTT.

The chain links TRBV6-5 to TRBJ1-4, with D unresolved. V was trimmed by 0 bases and J by 12 bases, leaving 14 bases between them. The CDR3 extends over 14 amino acids. Per the germline V gene, CDR1 is MNHEY and CDR2 is SVGAGI. CDR3 protein: CASSYSKSQLELFF. The CDR3, as DNA: TGTGCCAGCAGTTACTCGAAGTCACAGCTCGAACTGTTTTTT.

Regarding this clone: This specimen includes other DNA sequences encoding the same CDR3. The genes are TRBV27 and TRBJ2-7, with D uncertain. With 2 bases removed from V and 4 bases from J, the gap between germline ends came to 9 bases. CDR3 length: 13 residues. Germline V gene lookup returns CDR1 MNHEY and CDR2 SMNVEV (reference sequence). CDR3 DNA: TGTGCCAGCAGTTTAGGGCTAACATACGAGCAGTACTTC. This sequence encodes CASSLGLTYEQYF.

The gene calls are TRBV27 and TRBJ2-1, with D perhaps matching TRBD2 (5 bases). Per germline, CDR1 MNHEY and CDR2 SMNVEV (reference sequence). V lost 1 base, J lost 4 bases, and 11 bases lay in between. CDR3 length: 15 amino acids. CDR3 protein: CASSLLRGLYNEQFF. DNA for the CDR3: TGTGCCAGCAGTTTATTACGAGGGTTATACAATGAGCAGTTCTTC.

The rearrangement links TRBV21-1 to TRBJ2-7; the table's D call, TRBD1, was not checked against the DNA. TRBV21-1 is tagged as a pseudogene. CDR3 length equals 19 residues. The DNA of the CDR3 is TGTGCCAGCAGCACCGATTTAATGTTGGACAGGGGTTTCCCCTACGAGCAGTACTTC. Its translation: CASSTDLMLDRGFPYEQYF.